These T cell receptor beta chains were read from a single sample in a study of neurological immune-mediated disorders. Via MiXCR, TCRdb re-called the 5' RACE reads, giving one row per CDR3 protein. This sample has roughly 46,000 distinct CDR3 sequences, with 1.9% found just once. The sequencing sample was made of PBMCs. The receptors derive from a woman aged 35 to 49 with multiple sclerosis. The CDR3 runs from the conserved cysteine through the conserved F or W. D genes are given only for firm matches. For some rows the clone size is stated as once, few or many, or as a class when expanded; others skip it.

size | J | length | V | D | DNA | CDR3
many | TRBJ2-1 | 16 | TRBV20-1 | TRBD2 | TGCAGTGCTATTCCGACTAGCGGGGGACCTTACAATGAGCAGTTCTTC | CSAIPTSGGPYNEQFF
many | TRBJ1-5 | 14 | TRBV5-1 | - | TGCGCCAGCAGCCCGACATCGAACTATCAGCCCCAGCATTTT | CASSPTSNYQPQHF
many | TRBJ2-1 | 12 | TRBV7-9 | - | TGTGCCAGCAGCGCACTCGGGGGGCAGAAGTTCTTC | CASSALGGQKFF
many | TRBJ1-2 | 17 | TRBV5-1 | TRBD1 | TGCGCCAGCAGCCAGAGGCCGGGACAGGGGCTTTCCTATGGCTACACCTTC | CASSQRPGQGLSYGYTF
many | TRBJ1-1 | 14 | TRBV29-1 | - | TGCAGCGTTGAAAGAGGGAGGGGGAATACTGAAGCTTTCTTT | CSVERGRGNTEAFF
many | TRBJ1-2 | 14 | TRBV20-1 | - | TGCAGTGCTAGATTTTCAGGGAGGTTGAATGGCTACACCTTC | CSARFSGRLNGYTF
- | TRBJ2-1 | 15 | TRBV5-1 | - | TGCGCCAGCAGCTTGAGCGGTTTGTATTACAATGAGCAGTTCTTC | CASSLSGLYYNEQFF
many | TRBJ2-7 | 14 | TRBV7-9 | - | TGTGCCAGCAGCTTAGGAGGTTATGTCTACGAGCAGTACTTC | CASSLGGYVYEQYF
many | TRBJ2-3 | 15 | TRBV6-4 | - | TGTGCCAGCAGCGAAGAGGGGGGGAACGCAGATACGCAGTATTTT | CASSEEGGNADTQYF
many | TRBJ2-7 | 15 | TRBV5-1 | TRBD1 | TGCGCCAGCAGCTTGGGGCGTACAGGGGATAACGAGCAGTACTTC | CASSLGRTGDNEQYF
many | TRBJ2-7 | 12 | TRBV6-1 | - | TGTGCCAGCAGTCCGGGGCCAAGGGAGCAGTACTTC | CASSPGPREQYF
many | TRBJ2-7 | 13 | TRBV5-1 | TRBD1 | TGCGCCAGCAGACGGGACAGGGAGTACGAGCAGTACTTC | CASRRDREYEQYF
many | TRBJ1-1 | 15 | TRBV5-1 | TRBD1 | TGCGCCAGCAGCTTGGCCAAGACAGGGGCCGCTGAAGCTTTCTTT | CASSLAKTGAAEAFF
many | TRBJ2-3 | 19 | TRBV7-2 | TRBD2 | TGTGCCAGCAGCTCACCTAGGGATCTACTAGCGGGGGGGCGTCATACGCAGTATTTT | CASSSPRDLLAGGRHTQYF
many | TRBJ1-2 | 14 | TRBV5-1 | TRBD1 | TGCGCCAGCAGCCCGGACAGGGGGGTCGATGGCTACACCTTC | CASSPDRGVDGYTF
many | TRBJ2-1 | 18 | TRBV24-1 | TRBD1 | TGTGCCACCAGTGATGGAGGCAAAACAGGGGGCTCCTACAATGAGCAGTTCTTC | CATSDGGKTGGSYNEQFF
many | TRBJ2-3 | 15 | TRBV30 | TRBD1 | TGTGCCTGGAGACAGGGGACCTCTAGCACAGATACGCAGTATTTT | CAWRQGTSSTDTQYF
many | TRBJ2-7 | 14 | TRBV5-1 | TRBD1 | TGCGCCAGCAGCTTCCGGGACAGGACCTACGAGCAGTACTTC | CASSFRDRTYEQYF
many | TRBJ1-1 | 19 | TRBV4-1 | - | TGCGCCAGCAGCCGACTGATCGCGCCGGGGGGCGGCAGGGACACTGAAGCTTTCTTT | CASSRLIAPGGGRDTEAFF